What follows describes a single TCR beta chain. The data are from a study of blood T cell repertoires in COVID-19. Per the study methods: The authors estimated nucleated cell counts from reference gene primer amplification. Sequenced by immunoSEQ multiplex PCR; TCRdb stores in-frame clones only, minus some. From that table come the V and J calls and clone size; the DNA was used to work out D and trimming. The sample yields fewer than 200,000 clones, over 60% seen once. V gave up 6 bases and J gave up 1 base, with 15 bases separating them. This CDR3 contains 15 residues. Looked up from germline, CDR1 is MNHNY and CDR2 is SVGAGI (reference sequence).

What was sequenced was peripheral blood. The clonotype comes from an elderly woman with acute or convalescent COVID-19. The rearrangement uses TRBV6-6 and TRBJ1-1; a possible D gene is TRBD1 (6 bases). The CDR3 is CASSPGAGANTEAFF. CDR3 nucleotides: TGTGCCAGCAGCCCTGGGGCAGGGGCGAACACTGAAGCTTTCTTT.